This TCR beta chain was recovered during a study of T-cell reconstitution after alpha-beta-depleted transplantation in children. Study outcomes and limitations: Several hundred rapidly expanded clones from non-depleted graft cells reportedly supplied alpha-beta T cells about two months post-transplant. Several patients had high TCRbeta diversity at day 60; it came from surviving recipient T cells and thymic progenitors.

Unique molecular identifiers were built into the TCRbeta library. TCRdb used MiXCR to reprocess the PCR reads, holding one entry per CDR3 protein. The sample lists about 830,000 distinct CDR3 sequences; roughly 15% were seen once. A note on this clonotype: The target antigen is unknown.

The CDR3 consists of 11 residues. Between the trimmed V and J ends, which lost 2 bases and 11 bases, there was a span of 10 bases. Germline loops: CDR1 DFQATT, CDR2 SNEGSKA (reference sequence). This chain joins TRBV20-1 and TRBJ2-1, with D perhaps TRBD1 (6 bases). This TCR derives from a male patient between 10 and 17 years old who had a stem cell transplant for acute lymphoblastic leukemia, so the T cells may come from the graft donor. Sequencing used PBMCs, mostly from graft donor cells, obtained 360 days after TCRalphabeta/CD19-depleted stem cell transplant. CDR3 nucleotides: TGCAGTGCTAGAAACAGGGTGCAGCAGTTCTTC. This sequence encodes CSARNRVQQFF.